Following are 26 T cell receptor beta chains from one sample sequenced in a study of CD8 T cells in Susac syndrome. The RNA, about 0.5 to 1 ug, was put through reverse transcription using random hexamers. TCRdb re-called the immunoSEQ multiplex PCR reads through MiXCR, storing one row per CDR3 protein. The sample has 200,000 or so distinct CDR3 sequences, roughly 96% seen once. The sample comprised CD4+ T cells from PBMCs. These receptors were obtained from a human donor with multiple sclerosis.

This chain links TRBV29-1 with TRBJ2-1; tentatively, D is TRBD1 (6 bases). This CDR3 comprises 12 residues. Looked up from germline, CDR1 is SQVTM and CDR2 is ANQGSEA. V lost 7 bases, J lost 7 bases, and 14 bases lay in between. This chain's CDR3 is CSAETGGNEQFF. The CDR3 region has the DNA TGCAGCGCTGAGACAGGTGGGAATGAGCAGTTCTTC.

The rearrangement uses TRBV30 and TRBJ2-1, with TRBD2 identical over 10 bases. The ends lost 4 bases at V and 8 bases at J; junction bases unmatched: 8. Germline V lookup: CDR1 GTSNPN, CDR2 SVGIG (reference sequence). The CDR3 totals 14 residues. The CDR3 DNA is TGTGCCTGGAACCCAGCGGGAGGGCCCCATGAGCAGTTCTTC. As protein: CAWNPAGGPHEQFF.

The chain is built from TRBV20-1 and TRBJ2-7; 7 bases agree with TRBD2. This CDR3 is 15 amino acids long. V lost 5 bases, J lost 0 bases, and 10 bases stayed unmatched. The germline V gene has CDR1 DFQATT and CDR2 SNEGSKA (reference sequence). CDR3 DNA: TGCAGTGCTCGCGGACGGGGGGTTCCCTCCTACGAGCAGTACTTC. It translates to CSARGRGVPSYEQYF.

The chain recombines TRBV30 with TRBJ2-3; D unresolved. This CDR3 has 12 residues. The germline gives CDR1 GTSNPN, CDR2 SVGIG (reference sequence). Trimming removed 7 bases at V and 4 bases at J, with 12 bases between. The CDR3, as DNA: TGTGCCTCCGGCCATGGATCAGATACGCAGTATTTT. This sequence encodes CASGHGSDTQYF.

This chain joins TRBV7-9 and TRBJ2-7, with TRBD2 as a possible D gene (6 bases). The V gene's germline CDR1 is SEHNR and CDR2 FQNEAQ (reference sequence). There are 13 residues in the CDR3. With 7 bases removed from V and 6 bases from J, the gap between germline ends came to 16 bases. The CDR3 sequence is CASTWDSAGEQYF. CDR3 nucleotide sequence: TGTGCCAGCACCTGGGACTCGGCTGGCGAGCAGTACTTC. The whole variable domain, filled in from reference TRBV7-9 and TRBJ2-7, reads DTGVSQNPRHKITKRGQNVTFRCDPISEHNRLYWYRQTLGQGPEFLTYFQNEAQLEKSRLLSDRFSAERPKGSFSTLEIQRTEQGDSAMYLCASTWDSAGEQYFGPGTRLTVT.

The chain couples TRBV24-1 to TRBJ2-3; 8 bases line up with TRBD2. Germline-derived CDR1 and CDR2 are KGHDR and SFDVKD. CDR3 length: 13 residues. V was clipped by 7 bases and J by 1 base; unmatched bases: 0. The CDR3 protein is CATRTSGTDTQYF. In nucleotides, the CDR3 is TGTGCCACCAGGACTAGCGGCACAGATACGCAGTATTTT.

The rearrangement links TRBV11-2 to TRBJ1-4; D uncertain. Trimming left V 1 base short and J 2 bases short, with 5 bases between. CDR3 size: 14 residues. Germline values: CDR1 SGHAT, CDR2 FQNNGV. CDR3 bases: TGTGCCAGCAGCTTAGGGAGGACTAATGAAAAACTGTTTTTT. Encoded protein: CASSLGRTNEKLFF.

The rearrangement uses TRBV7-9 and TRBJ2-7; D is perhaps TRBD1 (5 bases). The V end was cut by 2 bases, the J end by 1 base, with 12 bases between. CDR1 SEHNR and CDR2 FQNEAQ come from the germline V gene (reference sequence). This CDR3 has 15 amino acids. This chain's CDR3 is CASSLPTQGSYEQYF. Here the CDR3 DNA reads TGTGCCAGCAGCTTACCAACTCAGGGATCCTACGAGCAGTACTTC.

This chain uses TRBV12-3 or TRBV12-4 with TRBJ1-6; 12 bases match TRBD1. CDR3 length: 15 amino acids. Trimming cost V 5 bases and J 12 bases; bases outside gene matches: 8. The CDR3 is CASSPGTGGRGPLHF. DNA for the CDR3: TGTGCCAGCAGTCCCGGGACAGGGGGCCGGGGACCCCTCCACTTT.

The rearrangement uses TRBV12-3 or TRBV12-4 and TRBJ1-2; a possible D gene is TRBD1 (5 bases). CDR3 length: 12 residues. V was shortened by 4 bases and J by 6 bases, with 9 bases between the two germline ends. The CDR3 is CASSWGNHGYTF. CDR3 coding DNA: TGTGCCAGCAGTTGGGGGAACCATGGCTACACCTTC.

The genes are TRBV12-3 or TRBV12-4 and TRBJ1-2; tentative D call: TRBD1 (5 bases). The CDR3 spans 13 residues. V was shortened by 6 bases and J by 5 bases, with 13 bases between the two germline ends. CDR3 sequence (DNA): TGTGCCAGCAGGCGAGACAGTGTGTATGGCTACACCTTC. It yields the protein CASRRDSVYGYTF.

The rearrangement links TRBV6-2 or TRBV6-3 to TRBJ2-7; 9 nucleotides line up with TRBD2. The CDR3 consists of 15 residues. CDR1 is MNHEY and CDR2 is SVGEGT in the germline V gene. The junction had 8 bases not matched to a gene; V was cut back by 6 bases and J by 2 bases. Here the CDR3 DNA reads TGTGCCAGCAGCCTGGGACTAGCTGGGACCTACGAGCAGTACTTC. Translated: CASSLGLAGTYEQYF.

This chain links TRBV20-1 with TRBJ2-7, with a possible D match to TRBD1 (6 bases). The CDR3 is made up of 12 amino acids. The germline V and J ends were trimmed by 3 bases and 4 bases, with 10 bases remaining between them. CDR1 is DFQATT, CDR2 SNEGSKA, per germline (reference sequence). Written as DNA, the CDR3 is TGCAGTGCTAGTGGGGGCAGGTACGAGCAGTACTTC. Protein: CSASGGRYEQYF.

The CDR3 nucleotides read TGTGCCACCAGCAGAGATAACTATGGCTACACCTTC. As protein: CATSRDNYGYTF. V is TRBV15 and J is TRBJ1-2, with D unresolved. CDR1 LNHNV and CDR2 YYDKDF come from the germline V gene (reference sequence). This CDR3 spans 12 amino acids. V was shortened by 0 bases and J by 1 base, with 0 bases between the two germline ends.

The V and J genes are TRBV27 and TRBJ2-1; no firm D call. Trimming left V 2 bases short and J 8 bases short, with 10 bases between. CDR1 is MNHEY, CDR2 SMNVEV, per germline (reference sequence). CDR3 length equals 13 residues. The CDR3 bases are TGTGCCAGCAGTTTAGGAGTGATAGATGAGCAGTTCTTC. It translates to CASSLGVIDEQFF.

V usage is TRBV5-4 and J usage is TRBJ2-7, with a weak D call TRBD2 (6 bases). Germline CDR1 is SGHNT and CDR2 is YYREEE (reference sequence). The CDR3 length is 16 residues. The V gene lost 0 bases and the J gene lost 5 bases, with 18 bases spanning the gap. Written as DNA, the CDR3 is TGTGCCAGCAGCTTGGCGCTAGCGACGGGGGACCACGAGCAGTACTTC. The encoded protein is CASSLALATGDHEQYF. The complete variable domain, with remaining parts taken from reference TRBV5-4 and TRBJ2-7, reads ETGVTQSPTHLIKTRGQQVTLRCSSQSGHNTVSWYQQALGQGPQFIFQYYREEENGRGNFPPRFSGLQFPNYSSELNVNALELDDSALYLCASSLALATGDHEQYFGPGTRLTVT.

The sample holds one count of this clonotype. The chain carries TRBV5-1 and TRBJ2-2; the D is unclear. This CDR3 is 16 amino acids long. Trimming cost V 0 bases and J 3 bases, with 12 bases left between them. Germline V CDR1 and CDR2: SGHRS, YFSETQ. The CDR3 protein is CASSLAVLRDTGELFF. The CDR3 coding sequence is TGCGCCAGCAGCTTGGCAGTCCTTAGGGACACCGGGGAGCTGTTTTTT.

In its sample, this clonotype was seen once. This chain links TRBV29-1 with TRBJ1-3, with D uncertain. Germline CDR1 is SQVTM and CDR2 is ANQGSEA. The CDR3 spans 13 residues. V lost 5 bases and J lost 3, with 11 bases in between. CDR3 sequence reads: CSVPDLNGNTIYF. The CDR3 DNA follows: TGCAGCGTTCCAGACTTAAATGGAAACACCATATATTTT.

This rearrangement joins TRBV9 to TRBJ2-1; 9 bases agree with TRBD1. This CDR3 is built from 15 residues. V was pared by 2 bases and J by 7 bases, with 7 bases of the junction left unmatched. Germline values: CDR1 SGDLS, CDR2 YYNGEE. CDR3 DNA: TGTGCCAGCAGCGTCTCCGGACAGGGGTGGAATGAGCAGTTCTTC. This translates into CASSVSGQGWNEQFF. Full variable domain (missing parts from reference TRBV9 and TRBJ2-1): DSGVTQTPKHLITATGQRVTLRCSPRSGDLSVYWYQQSLDQGLQFLIQYYNGEERAKGNILERFSAQQFPDLHSELNLSSLELGDSALYFCASSVSGQGWNEQFFGPGTRLTVL.

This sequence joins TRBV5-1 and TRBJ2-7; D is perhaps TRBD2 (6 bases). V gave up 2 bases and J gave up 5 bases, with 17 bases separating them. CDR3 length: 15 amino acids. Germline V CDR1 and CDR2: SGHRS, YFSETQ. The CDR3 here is CASSFGGEPTHEQYF. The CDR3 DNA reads TGCGCCAGCAGCTTCGGAGGGGAGCCCACCCACGAGCAGTACTTC.

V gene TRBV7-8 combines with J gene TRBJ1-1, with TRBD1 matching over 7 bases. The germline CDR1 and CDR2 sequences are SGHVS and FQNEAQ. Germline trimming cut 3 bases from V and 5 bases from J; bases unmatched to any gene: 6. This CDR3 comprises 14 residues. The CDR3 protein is CASSFMTGTTEAFF. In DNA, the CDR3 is TGTGCCAGCAGCTTTATGACAGGGACTACTGAAGCTTTCTTT.

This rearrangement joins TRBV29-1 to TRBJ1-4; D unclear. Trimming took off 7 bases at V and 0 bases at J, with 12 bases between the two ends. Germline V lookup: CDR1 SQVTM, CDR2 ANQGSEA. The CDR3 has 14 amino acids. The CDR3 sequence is CSALGFATNEKLFF. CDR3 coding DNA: TGCAGCGCCCTGGGGTTTGCAACTAATGAAAAACTGTTTTTT.

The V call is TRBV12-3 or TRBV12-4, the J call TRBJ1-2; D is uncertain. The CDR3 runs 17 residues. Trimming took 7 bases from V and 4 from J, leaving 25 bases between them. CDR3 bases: TGTGCCAGCACCACTGGGGAGAAGGGTCCCACTCCCTATGGCTACACCTTC. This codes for CASTTGEKGPTPYGYTF.

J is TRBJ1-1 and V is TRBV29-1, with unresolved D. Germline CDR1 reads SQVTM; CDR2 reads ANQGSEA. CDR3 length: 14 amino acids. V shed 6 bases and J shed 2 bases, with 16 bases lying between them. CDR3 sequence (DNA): TGCAGCGTGGTTGAGTGGGGAGTTAACACTGAAGCTTTCTTT. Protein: CSVVEWGVNTEAFF.

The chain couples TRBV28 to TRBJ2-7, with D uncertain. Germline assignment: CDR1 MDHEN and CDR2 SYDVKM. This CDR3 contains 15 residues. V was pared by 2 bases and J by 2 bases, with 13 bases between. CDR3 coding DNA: TGTGCCAGCAGTTTAGGCTCGATTCAGGCCTACGAGCAGTACTTC. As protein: CASSLGSIQAYEQYF.

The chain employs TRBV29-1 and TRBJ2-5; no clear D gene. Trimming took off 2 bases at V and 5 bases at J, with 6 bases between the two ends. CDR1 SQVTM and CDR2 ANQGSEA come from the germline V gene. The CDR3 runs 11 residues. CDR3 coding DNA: TGCAGCGTTGAACAAGCGGAGACCCAGTACTTC. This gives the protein CSVEQAETQYF.